A single T cell receptor beta chain is shown here with its context. Its antigen is unknown. A library made for alpha chains picked up this beta chain off target, so its size means little. This entry belongs to a study of spatial heterogeneity in lung cancer. The wider study: Raw reads showed each unique TCR and UMI combination turning up more than ten times on average. Study-wide findings and caveats: Counts of expanded alpha and beta TCRs within tumors tracked the tumor nonsynonymous mutation count.

TCRdb re-called the 5' RACE reads through MiXCR, storing one row per CDR3 protein. The data contain some 11,000 distinct CDR3 sequences, approximately 8% of them singletons. Time point denoted: sample taken at primary tumor resection. Unsorted samples of tumor, nontumor lung or frozen PBMC had their whole RNA sequenced. This CDR3 is 15 amino acids long. The germline V gene encodes CDR1 LNHDA and CDR2 SQIVND (reference sequence). The trim removed 4 bases at V and 1 base at J, leaving 5 bases unmatched. The sample was lung tumor tissue, taken at surgery. The chain uses TRBV19 and TRBJ2-5, with 8 bases identical to TRBD2. The TCR sequence derives from a female donor with early-stage non-small cell lung cancer. The CDR3 DNA reads TGTGCCAGTAGTACGGGAGGGGGGACCCAAGAGACCCAGTACTTC. Its translation: CASSTGGGTQETQYF.